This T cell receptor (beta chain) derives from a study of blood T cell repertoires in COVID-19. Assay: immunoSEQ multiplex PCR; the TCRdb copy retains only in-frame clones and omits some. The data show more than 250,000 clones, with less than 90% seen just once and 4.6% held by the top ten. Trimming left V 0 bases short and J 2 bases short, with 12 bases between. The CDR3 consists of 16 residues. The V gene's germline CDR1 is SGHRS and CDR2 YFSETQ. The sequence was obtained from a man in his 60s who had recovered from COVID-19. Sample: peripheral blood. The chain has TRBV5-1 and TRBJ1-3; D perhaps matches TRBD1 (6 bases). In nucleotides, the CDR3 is TGCGCCAGCAGCTTGGCCCAGGCAGGGGCTGGAAACACCATATATTTT. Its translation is CASSLAQAGAGNTIYF.